Shown below are 26 T cell receptor beta chains from a single sample sequenced in a study of blood T cell repertoires in COVID-19. Sequenced by immunoSEQ multiplex PCR; TCRdb stores in-frame clones only, minus some. This table has approximately 110,000 clones, roughly 80% appearing once. Sequenced: peripheral blood. The receptors come from an elderly man with COVID-19, enrolled during active disease.

This sequence joins TRBV10-1 and TRBJ2-5; 9 nucleotides line up with TRBD2. V was clipped by 2 bases and J by 2 bases; unmatched bases: 3. This CDR3 is 15 amino acids long. The germline CDR1 and CDR2 sequences are WNHNN and SYGVQD (reference sequence). The CDR3 nucleotides are TGCGCCAGCAGTGAGGGTAGCGGGGGTCAAGAGACCCAGTACTTC. It codes for CASSEGSGGQETQYF.

This clone was picked up a small number of times. The gene calls are TRBV7-3 and TRBJ1-1; no clear D. This CDR3 contains 13 residues. Trimming removed 6 bases from V and 6 bases from J, with 14 bases in between. Germline assignment: CDR1 SGHTA and CDR2 FQGTGA. The CDR3 DNA reads TGTGCCAGCAGTCCAGGTGGGAGCGCTGAAGCTTTCTTT. Protein: CASSPGGSAEAFF.

V and J are TRBV9 and TRBJ1-1; D is possibly TRBD1 (5 bases). Germline lookup yields CDR1 SGDLS and CDR2 YYNGEE. This CDR3 spans 14 amino acids. The V and J ends lost 1 base and 1 base respectively, with 8 bases between them. In nucleotides, the CDR3 is TGTGCCAGCAGCGTAAATACAGGGAACACTGAAGCTTTCTTT. Amino acids: CASSVNTGNTEAFF.

The chain is built from TRBV28 and TRBJ2-7, with TRBD2 identical over 10 bases. The germline V gene has CDR1 MDHEN and CDR2 SYDVKM. V lost 6 bases and J lost 5; bases outside the gene matches: 7. This CDR3 contains 14 residues. CDR3 in DNA: TGTGCCAGCAGGGGTCACGGGACTAGCGACGAGCAGTACTTC. Its protein product is CASRGHGTSDEQYF.

The J gene is TRBJ2-3, the V gene TRBV4-3; 9 bases fit TRBD1. The CDR3 runs 15 residues. Germline lookup yields CDR1 LGHNA and CDR2 YSLEER. J was trimmed by 4 bases and V by 1 base; bases with no gene match: 3. This CDR3 is CASSQVNRGPDTQYF. The CDR3 region has the DNA TGCGCCAGCAGCCAAGTGAACAGGGGGCCAGATACGCAGTATTTT.

V usage is TRBV7-2 and J usage is TRBJ1-1; D uncertain. Germline V CDR1 and CDR2: SGHTA, FQGNSA. The CDR3 covers 16 residues. The V and J ends lost 2 bases and 3 bases respectively, with 16 bases between them. This CDR3 is CASSLIAGLLHTEAFF. In DNA form, the CDR3 reads TGTGCCAGCAGCTTAATTGCAGGCTTGCTCCACACTGAAGCTTTCTTT.

This chain uses TRBV20-1 with TRBJ2-3, with TRBD2 matching 7 bases. Per the germline V gene, CDR1 is DFQATT and CDR2 is SNEGSKA (reference sequence). The CDR3 has 11 amino acids. CDR3 protein: CNTGGGDTQYF. As DNA, the CDR3 is TGCAATACGGGGGGAGGAGATACGCAGTATTTT.

The CDR3 nucleotides read TGTGCCTGGAGCGTAGGGACTTCCAACACCGGGGAGCTGTTTTTT. It codes for CAWSVGTSNTGELFF. The J gene is TRBJ2-2, the V gene TRBV30; D is perhaps TRBD2 (6 bases). This CDR3 region has 15 residues. Trimming shortened V by 3 bases and J by 2 bases, and 13 bases separated the two germline ends. Per the germline V gene, CDR1 is GTSNPN and CDR2 is SVGIG (reference sequence).

The V call is TRBV7-2, the J call TRBJ1-3, with unresolved D. In germline, CDR1 is SGHTA, CDR2 FQGNSA. V dropped 1 base and J dropped 2 bases, with 6 bases sitting between them. This CDR3 has 14 amino acids. CDR3 DNA: TGTGCCAGCAGCTTAGACCCAGCTGGAAACACCATATATTTT. Protein product: CASSLDPAGNTIYF.

This clone was picked up a small number of times. J is TRBJ2-1 and V is TRBV6-5; possible D gene TRBD1, 6 bases. Germline V gene lookup returns CDR1 MNHEY and CDR2 SVGAGI. V lost 4 bases to trimming and J lost 10 bases, with 17 bases between them. The CDR3 contains 14 residues. The CDR3 bases are TGTGCCAGCAGTTTCACTCGAGGCAGGGGCGAGCAGTTCTTC. Translated, it gives CASSFTRGRGEQFF.

The chain uses TRBV7-2 and TRBJ2-2, with D possibly matching TRBD2 (5 bases). Trimming cost V 6 bases and J 7 bases, with 12 bases left between them. Germline CDR1 reads SGHTA; CDR2 reads FQGNSA. CDR3 size: 13 residues. This chain's CDR3 is CASRSGSGGELFF. The CDR3 DNA reads TGTGCCAGCAGATCGGGATCGGGCGGGGAGCTGTTTTTT.

The chain recombines TRBV13 with TRBJ2-7, with D perhaps matching TRBD2 (6 bases). Germline CDR1 reads PRHDT; CDR2 reads FYEKMQ (reference sequence). The CDR3 consists of 15 residues. V was cut by 5 bases and J by 0 bases, with 14 bases left in between. CDR3 bases: TGTGCCAGCAGCACATCGGGACTGCTCTCCTACGAGCAGTACTTC. Translating it yields CASSTSGLLSYEQYF.

The sample holds a few counts of this clone. This chain connects TRBV28 to TRBJ2-7; 7 nucleotides line up with TRBD1. The V gene's germline CDR1 is MDHEN and CDR2 SYDVKM. The CDR3 runs 13 residues. Trimming cost V 10 bases and J 4 bases; bases outside gene matches: 10. This CDR3 is CATHRGVGYEQYF. The CDR3 nucleotides are TGTGCCACTCACAGGGGCGTTGGGTACGAGCAGTACTTC.

The J gene is TRBJ2-7, the V gene TRBV7-2; the match to TRBD1 covers 9 bases. V lost 1 base, J lost 2 bases, and 0 bases stayed unmatched. The CDR3 contains 14 residues. CDR1 and CDR2 (germline): SGHTA, FQGNSA. CDR3 bases: TGTGCCAGCAGCTTAGGGACAGGGGCCTACGAGCAGTACTTC. It codes for CASSLGTGAYEQYF.

J is TRBJ1-1 and V is TRBV28; D gene ambiguous. The CDR3 runs to 15 residues. Germline loops: CDR1 MDHEN, CDR2 SYDVKM. Trimming pared 7 bases from V and 1 base from J, leaving 16 bases between. The CDR3: CASTAAGKGNTEAFF. The DNA for the CDR3 is TGTGCCAGCACCGCGGCGGGGAAAGGGAACACTGAAGCTTTCTTT.

The genes are TRBV4-2 and TRBJ2-7; D is undetermined. Trimming cost V 0 bases and J 4 bases, with 10 bases left between them. The CDR3 is made up of 14 amino acids. Germline-derived CDR1 and CDR2 are LGHNA and YNFKEQ. In DNA form, the CDR3 reads TGTGCCAGCAGCCAAGAGAACACCATGTACGAGCAGTACTTC. Protein: CASSQENTMYEQYF.

The CDR3 reads CASSLFGTGGWGSEKLFF. The DNA for the CDR3 is TGTGCCAGCAGTTTATTCGGGACAGGGGGCTGGGGGAGCGAAAAACTGTTTTTT. This chain links TRBV28 with TRBJ1-4; 12 bases line up with TRBD1. Trimming took 1 base from V and 8 from J; bases not matched to a gene: 11. Per germline, CDR1 MDHEN and CDR2 SYDVKM. The CDR3 has 18 residues.

The V and J genes are TRBV28 and TRBJ1-4, with TRBD1 matching 8 bases. This CDR3 spans 14 amino acids. CDR1 is MDHEN and CDR2 is SYDVKM in the germline V gene. V lost 7 bases, J lost 6 bases, and 7 bases stayed unmatched. The CDR3 spells CASISGGMDEKLFF. In nucleotides, the CDR3 is TGTGCCAGCATCTCAGGGGGCATGGATGAAAAACTGTTTTTT.

V gene TRBV6-5 combines with J gene TRBJ1-4; D not certain. CDR3 length: 13 residues. Germline V gives CDR1 MNHEY, CDR2 SVGAGI. With 6 bases removed from V and 4 bases from J, the gap between germline ends came to 9 bases. The CDR3 loop is CASSLAINEKLFF. In DNA form, the CDR3 reads TGTGCCAGCAGCTTGGCCATTAATGAAAAACTGTTTTTT.

V is TRBV7-8 and J is TRBJ2-5; D gene ambiguous. Per the germline V gene, CDR1 is SGHVS and CDR2 is FQNEAQ. V shed 1 base and J shed 3 bases, with 9 bases lying between them. The CDR3 runs 14 residues. CDR3 sequence reads: CASSLDGTEETQYF. The CDR3 DNA is TGTGCCAGCAGCTTAGATGGCACAGAAGAGACCCAGTACTTC.

J is TRBJ2-7 and V is TRBV7-9; TRBD1 matches 10 bases. The trim removed 6 bases at V and 2 bases at J, leaving 4 bases unmatched. Germline V gives CDR1 SEHNR, CDR2 FQNEAQ (reference sequence). CDR3 length: 14 residues. The CDR3 protein is CASSRDRGTYEQYF. CDR3 DNA sequence: TGTGCCAGCAGTCGGGACAGGGGTACCTACGAGCAGTACTTC.

The genes are TRBV5-1 and TRBJ1-6; no clear D. The CDR3 has 16 amino acids. Germline V gene data show CDR1 as SGHRS and CDR2 as YFSETQ. The V end lost 0 bases, the J end lost 0 bases, and 7 bases lay between the germline ends. The CDR3 reads CASSLVVSSYNSPLHF. Here the CDR3 DNA reads TGCGCCAGCAGCTTGGTAGTGAGCTCCTATAATTCACCCCTCCACTTT.

The rearrangement joins TRBV20-1 to TRBJ1-4; D is unclear. V dropped 5 bases and J dropped 8 bases, with 9 bases sitting between them. Germline loops: CDR1 DFQATT, CDR2 SNEGSKA (reference sequence). The CDR3 runs to 11 residues. This CDR3 is CSAEVGEKLFF. CDR3 sequence (DNA): TGCAGTGCTGAAGTTGGCGAAAAACTGTTTTTT.

This clone was recorded only once. The V gene is TRBV11-2, the J gene TRBJ2-7, with unresolved D. There are 13 residues in the CDR3. Germline V CDR1 and CDR2: SGHAT, FQNNGV. Between the trimmed V and J ends, which lost 0 bases and 2 bases, there was a span of 5 bases. The CDR3 spells CASSLDPAYEQYF. The CDR3 DNA reads as TGTGCCAGCAGCTTAGATCCGGCCTACGAGCAGTACTTC.

The sample holds one count of this clone. The chain links TRBV6-6 to TRBJ1-5; 9 nucleotides line up with TRBD1. The germline CDR1 and CDR2 sequences are MNHNY and SVGAGI (reference sequence). The CDR3 has 16 residues. Germline trimming cut 7 bases from V and 6 bases from J; bases unmatched to any gene: 13. The CDR3 sequence: CASNAADRGKGQPQHF. The CDR3, as DNA: TGTGCCAGCAATGCCGCGGACAGGGGAAAAGGTCAGCCCCAGCATTTT.

A remark on this clone: Sequence at one end of the junction differs from germline and may be a read error. The chain has TRBV5-1 and TRBJ2-3; the match to TRBD1 covers 10 bases. Germline CDR1 is SGHRS and CDR2 is YFSETQ. The CDR3 is 15 residues long. CDR3 coding DNA: TGCGCCAGCACCTTGACAGGGGGCGACACAGATACGCAGTATTTT. It codes for CASTLTGGDTDTQYF.